Shown below are 8 T cell receptor beta chains from a single sample sequenced in a study of early T cells in non-severe SARS-CoV-2 infection. TCRdb redid the calling of the 5' RACE reads with MiXCR, one entry per CDR3 protein. The data show about 55,000 distinct CDR3 sequences, with approximately 8% seen just once and 4% to 5% held by the top ten. The specimen was whole blood. The receptor set was obtained from an adult who was a healthcare worker with PCR-confirmed SARS-CoV-2 infection or an uninfected control (not recorded which).

This clonotype was observed at least ten times. The chain combines TRBV18 with TRBJ1-1; the match to TRBD1 covers 7 bases. Trimming at V came to 3 bases and at J to 3 bases, leaving 7 bases not matched to a gene. The CDR3 sequence is 15 residues long. Germline-derived CDR1 and CDR2 are KGHSH and LQKENI. The CDR3 loop reads CASSPTDTGDTEAFF. The CDR3 region has the DNA TGTGCCAGCTCACCTACGGACACAGGGGACACTGAAGCTTTCTTT.

The J gene is TRBJ2-7, the V gene TRBV5-1; 7 nucleotides line up with TRBD1. The length of the CDR3 is 15 residues. Germline V lookup: CDR1 SGHRS, CDR2 YFSETQ. The V segment lost 5 bases and the J segment 0 bases; nucleotides outside the gene matches: 8. CDR3 in DNA: TGCGCCAGCAGTCCCCGGGACAGCATCTCCTACGAGCAGTACTTC. The encoded protein is CASSPRDSISYEQYF.

The chain recombines TRBV4-2 with TRBJ2-3, with D tentatively TRBD2 (6 bases). V dropped 0 bases and J dropped 0 bases, with 7 bases sitting between them. The germline gives CDR1 LGHNA, CDR2 YNFKEQ. This CDR3 region has 15 residues. This CDR3 reads CASSQEGLSTDTQYF. CDR3 sequence (DNA): TGTGCCAGCAGCCAAGAGGGACTCAGCACAGATACGCAGTATTTT.

The chain recombines TRBV2 with TRBJ2-5; 10 bases fit TRBD1. Trimming removed 3 bases from V and 1 base from J; junction bases left unmatched: 2. The CDR3 covers 15 residues. The germline CDR1 and CDR2 sequences are SNHLY and FYNNEI. CDR3 residues: CASSEGTGVQETQYF. The CDR3 DNA is TGTGCCAGCAGTGAGGGGACAGGGGTCCAAGAGACCCAGTACTTC.

At least ten counts were recorded for this clonotype. The V call is TRBV5-1, the J call TRBJ2-7, with D possibly matching TRBD2 (6 bases). Trimming removed 4 bases at V and 3 bases at J, with 17 bases between. Germline V lookup: CDR1 SGHRS, CDR2 YFSETQ. CDR3 length equals 15 residues. The CDR3 is CASSTNPGALYEQYF. The CDR3 DNA follows: TGCGCCAGCAGCACTAACCCGGGAGCCCTCTACGAGCAGTACTTC.

V is TRBV5-1 and J is TRBJ2-1; D is undetermined. The germline V and J ends were trimmed by 2 bases and 7 bases, with 19 bases remaining between them. The CDR3 covers 16 residues. The germline V gene has CDR1 SGHRS and CDR2 YFSETQ. The CDR3 reads CASSFPLAALGNEQFF. The CDR3 region has the DNA TGCGCCAGCAGCTTCCCCTTAGCCGCCCTTGGAAATGAGCAGTTCTTC.

There are many counts of this clonotype. The chain employs TRBV11-2 and TRBJ2-7; a weak D match, TRBD1 (5 bases). This CDR3 region has 15 residues. The V gene's germline CDR1 is SGHAT and CDR2 FQNNGV. The germline V and J ends were trimmed by 1 base and 4 bases, with 14 bases remaining between them. CDR3 sequence reads: CASSLGPGYLYEQYF. The CDR3 nucleotides read TGTGCCAGCAGCTTAGGGCCAGGGTATCTTTACGAGCAGTACTTC.

The chain is built from TRBV5-1 and TRBJ1-1; D is undetermined. The V end lost 0 bases, the J end lost 4 bases, and 7 bases lay between the germline ends. The CDR3 is 13 residues long. CDR1 is SGHRS and CDR2 is YFSETQ in the germline V gene. CDR3 coding DNA: TGCGCCAGCAGCTTGGTGGGGTCCACTGAAGCTTTCTTT. Protein product: CASSLVGSTEAFF.